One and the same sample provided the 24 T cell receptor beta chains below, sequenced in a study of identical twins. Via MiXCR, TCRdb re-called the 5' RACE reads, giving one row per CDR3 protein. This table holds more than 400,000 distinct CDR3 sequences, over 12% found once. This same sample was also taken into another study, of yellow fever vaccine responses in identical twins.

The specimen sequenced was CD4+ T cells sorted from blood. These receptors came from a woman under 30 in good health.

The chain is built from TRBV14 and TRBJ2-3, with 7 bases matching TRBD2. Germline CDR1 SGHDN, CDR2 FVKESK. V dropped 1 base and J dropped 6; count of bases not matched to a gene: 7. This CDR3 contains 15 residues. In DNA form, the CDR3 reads TGTGCCAGCAGCCAAGGACTAGCCCGGCGGGATACGCAGTATTTT. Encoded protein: CASSQGLARRDTQYF.

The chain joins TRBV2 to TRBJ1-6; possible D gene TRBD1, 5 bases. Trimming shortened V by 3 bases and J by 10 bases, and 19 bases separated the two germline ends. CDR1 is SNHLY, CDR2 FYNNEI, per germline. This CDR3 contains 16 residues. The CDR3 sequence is CASSEGGGDVGSPLHF. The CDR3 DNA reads TGTGCCAGCAGTGAGGGGGGGGGTGACGTAGGATCACCCCTCCACTTT.

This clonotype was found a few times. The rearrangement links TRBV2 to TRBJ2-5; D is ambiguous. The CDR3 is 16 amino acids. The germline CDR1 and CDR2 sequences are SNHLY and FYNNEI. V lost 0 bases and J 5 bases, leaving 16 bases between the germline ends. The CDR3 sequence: CASSEAPGVGWETQYF. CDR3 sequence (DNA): TGTGCCAGCAGTGAAGCGCCAGGCGTAGGGTGGGAGACCCAGTACTTC.

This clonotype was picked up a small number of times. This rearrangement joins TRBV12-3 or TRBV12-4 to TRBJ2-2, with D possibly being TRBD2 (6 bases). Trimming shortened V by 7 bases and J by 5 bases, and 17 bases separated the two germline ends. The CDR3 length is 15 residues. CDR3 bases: TGTGCCAGCACCCGGAGGGATGCCAGGACCGGGGAGCTGTTTTTT. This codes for CASTRRDARTGELFF.

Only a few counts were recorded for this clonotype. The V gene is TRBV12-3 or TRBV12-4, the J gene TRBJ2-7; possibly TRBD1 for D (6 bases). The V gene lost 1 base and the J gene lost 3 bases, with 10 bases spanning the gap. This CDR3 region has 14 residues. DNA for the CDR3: TGTGCCAGCAGTTTAGAGGGGGTGGGCTACGAGCAGTACGTC. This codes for CASSLEGVGYEQYV.

This CDR3 reads CASSLESGRAGNEQFF. CDR3 DNA: TGCGCCAGCAGCTTGGAAAGTGGGAGGGCCGGCAATGAGCAGTTCTTC. The V gene is TRBV5-1, the J gene TRBJ2-1; 7 bases map to TRBD2. The CDR3 length is 16 residues. The V gene end was trimmed by 0 bases and the J gene end by 6 bases; junction bases not matched to a gene: 9. Germline values: CDR1 SGHRS, CDR2 YFSETQ.

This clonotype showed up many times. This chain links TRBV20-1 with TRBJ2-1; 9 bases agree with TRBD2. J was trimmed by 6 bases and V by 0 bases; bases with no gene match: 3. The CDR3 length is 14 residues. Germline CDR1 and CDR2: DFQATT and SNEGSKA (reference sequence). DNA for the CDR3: TGCAGTGCTAGAGATGGAGCGGGGGGCAATGAGCAGTTCTTC. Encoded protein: CSARDGAGGNEQFF.

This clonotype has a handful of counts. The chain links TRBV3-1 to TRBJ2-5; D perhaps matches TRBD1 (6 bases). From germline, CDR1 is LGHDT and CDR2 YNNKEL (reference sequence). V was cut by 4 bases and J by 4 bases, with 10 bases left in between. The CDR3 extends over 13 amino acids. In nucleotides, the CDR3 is TGTGCCAGCAGCCCGAGGGGGTCAGAGACCCAGTACTTC. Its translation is CASSPRGSETQYF.

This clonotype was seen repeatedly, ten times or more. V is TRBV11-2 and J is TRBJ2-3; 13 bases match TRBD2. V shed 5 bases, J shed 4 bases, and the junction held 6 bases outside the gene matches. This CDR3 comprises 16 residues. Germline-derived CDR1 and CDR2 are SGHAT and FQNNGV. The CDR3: CASSHLGTSGADTQYF. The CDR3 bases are TGTGCCAGCAGCCATCTCGGGACTAGCGGGGCAGATACGCAGTATTTT.

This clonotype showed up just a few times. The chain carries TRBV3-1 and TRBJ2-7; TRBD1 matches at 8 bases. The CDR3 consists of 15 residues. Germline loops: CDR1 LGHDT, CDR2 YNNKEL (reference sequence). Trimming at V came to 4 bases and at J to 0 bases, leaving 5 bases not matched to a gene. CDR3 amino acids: CASSRGTGGSYEQYF. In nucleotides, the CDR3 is TGTGCCAGCAGCCGGGGGACAGGAGGCTCCTACGAGCAGTACTTC.

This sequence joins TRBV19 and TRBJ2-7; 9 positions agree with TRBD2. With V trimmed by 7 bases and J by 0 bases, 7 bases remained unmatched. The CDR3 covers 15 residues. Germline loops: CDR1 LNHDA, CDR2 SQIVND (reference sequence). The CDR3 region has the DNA TGTGCCAGTACCCCTAGCGGGACCAACTCCTACGAGCAGTACTTC. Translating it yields CASTPSGTNSYEQYF.

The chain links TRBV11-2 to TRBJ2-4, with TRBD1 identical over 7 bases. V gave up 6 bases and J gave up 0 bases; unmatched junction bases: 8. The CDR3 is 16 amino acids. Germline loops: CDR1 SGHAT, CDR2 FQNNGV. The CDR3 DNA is TGTGCCAGCAGTTACGGACAGGCATTAGCCAAAAACATTCAGTACTTC. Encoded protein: CASSYGQALAKNIQYF.

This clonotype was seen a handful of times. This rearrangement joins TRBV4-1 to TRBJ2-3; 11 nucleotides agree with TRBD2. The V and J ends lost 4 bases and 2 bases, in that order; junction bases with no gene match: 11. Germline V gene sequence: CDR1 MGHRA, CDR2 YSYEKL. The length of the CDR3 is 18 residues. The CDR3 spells CASSRLLAGGMVTDTQYF. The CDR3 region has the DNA TGCGCCAGCAGCCGACTCTTAGCGGGGGGGATGGTCACAGATACGCAGTATTTT.

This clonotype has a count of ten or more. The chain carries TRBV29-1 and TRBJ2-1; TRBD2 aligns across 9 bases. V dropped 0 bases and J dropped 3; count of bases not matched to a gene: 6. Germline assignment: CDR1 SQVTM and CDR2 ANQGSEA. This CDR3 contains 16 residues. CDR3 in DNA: TGCAGCGTTGAAGATCGGCTAGCGGGATTCTACAATGAGCAGTTCTTC. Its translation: CSVEDRLAGFYNEQFF.

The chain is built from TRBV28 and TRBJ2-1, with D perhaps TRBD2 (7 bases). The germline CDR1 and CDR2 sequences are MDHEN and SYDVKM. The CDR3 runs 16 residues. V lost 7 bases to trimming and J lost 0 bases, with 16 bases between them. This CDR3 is CASTLGGLSSYNEQFF. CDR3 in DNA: TGTGCCAGCACCCTCGGGGGGCTTAGCTCCTACAATGAGCAGTTCTTC.

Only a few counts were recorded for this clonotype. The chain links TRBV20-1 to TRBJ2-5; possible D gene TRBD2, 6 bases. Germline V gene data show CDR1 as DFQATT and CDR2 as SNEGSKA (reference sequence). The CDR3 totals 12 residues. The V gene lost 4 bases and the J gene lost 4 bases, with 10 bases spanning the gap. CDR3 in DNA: TGCAGTGCTACGCGGGACCCAGAGACCCAGTACTTC. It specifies CSATRDPETQYF.

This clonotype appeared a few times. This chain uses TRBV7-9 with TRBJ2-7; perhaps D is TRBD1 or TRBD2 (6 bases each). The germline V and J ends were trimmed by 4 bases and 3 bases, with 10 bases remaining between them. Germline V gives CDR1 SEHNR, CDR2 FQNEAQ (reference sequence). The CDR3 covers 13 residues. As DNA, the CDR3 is TGTGCCAGCAGCTCGGGGGCCTACTACGAGCAGTACTTC. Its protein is CASSSGAYYEQYF.

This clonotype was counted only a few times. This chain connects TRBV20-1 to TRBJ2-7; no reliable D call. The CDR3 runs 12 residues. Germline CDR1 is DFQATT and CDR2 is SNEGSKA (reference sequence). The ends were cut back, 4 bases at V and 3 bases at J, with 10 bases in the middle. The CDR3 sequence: CSAKETIYEQYF. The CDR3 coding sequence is TGCAGTGCTAAAGAAACCATCTACGAGCAGTACTTC.

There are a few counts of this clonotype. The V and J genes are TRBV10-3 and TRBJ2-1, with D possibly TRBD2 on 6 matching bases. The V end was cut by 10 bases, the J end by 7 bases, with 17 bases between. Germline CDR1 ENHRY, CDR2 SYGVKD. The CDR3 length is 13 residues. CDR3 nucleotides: TGTGCCACCTACTCGACTAGTATTAATGAGCAGTTCTTC. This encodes CATYSTSINEQFF.

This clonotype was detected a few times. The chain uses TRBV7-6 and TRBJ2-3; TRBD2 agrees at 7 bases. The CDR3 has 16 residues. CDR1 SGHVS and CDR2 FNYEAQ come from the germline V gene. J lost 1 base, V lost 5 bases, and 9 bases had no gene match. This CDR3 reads CASSARPSGGTDTQYF. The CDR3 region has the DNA TGTGCCAGCAGCGCGCGCCCAAGCGGGGGCACAGATACGCAGTATTTT.

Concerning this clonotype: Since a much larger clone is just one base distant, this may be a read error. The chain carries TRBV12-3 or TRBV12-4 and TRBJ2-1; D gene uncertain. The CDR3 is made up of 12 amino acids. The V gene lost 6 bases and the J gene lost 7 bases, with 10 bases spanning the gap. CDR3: CASSHLGNEQFF. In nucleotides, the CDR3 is TGTGCCAGCAGCCACCTAGGGAATGAGCAGTTCTTC.

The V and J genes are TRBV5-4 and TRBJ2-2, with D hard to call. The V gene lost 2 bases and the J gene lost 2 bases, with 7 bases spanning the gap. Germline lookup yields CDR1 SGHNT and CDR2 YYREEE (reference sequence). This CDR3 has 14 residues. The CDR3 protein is CASSFEFNTGELFF. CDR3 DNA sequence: TGTGCCAGCAGCTTCGAATTCAACACCGGGGAGCTGTTTTTT.

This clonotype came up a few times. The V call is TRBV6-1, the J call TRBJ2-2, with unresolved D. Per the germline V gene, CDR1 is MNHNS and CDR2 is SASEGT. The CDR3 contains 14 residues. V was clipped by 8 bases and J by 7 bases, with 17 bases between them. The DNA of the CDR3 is TGTGCCAGCTACACCAACCCTAAGGGCGGGGAGCTGTTTTTT. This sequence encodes CASYTNPKGGELFF.

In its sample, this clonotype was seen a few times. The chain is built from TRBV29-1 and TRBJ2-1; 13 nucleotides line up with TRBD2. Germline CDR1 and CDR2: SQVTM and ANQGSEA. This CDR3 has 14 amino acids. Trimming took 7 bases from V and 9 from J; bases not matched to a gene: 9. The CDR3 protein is CSGQLAGGSVEQFF. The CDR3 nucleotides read TGCAGCGGACAACTAGCGGGAGGGTCGGTTGAGCAGTTCTTC.